This T cell receptor (beta chain) was captured by sequencing in a study of CD8+ T cells in alopecia areata. On the study more broadly: Tofacitinib administration to treated patients was oral, at 5 to 10 mg twice daily.

This CDR3 spans 15 amino acids. J lost 5 bases, V lost 5 bases, and 11 bases had no gene match. In germline, CDR1 is SGHAT, CDR2 FQNNGV. Following RNA extraction, reverse transcription yielded cDNA that acted as the sequencing template. Data came from immunoSEQ multiplex PCR; TCRdb stores just in-frame clones and leaves some out. This table has roughly 99,000 clones, 65% to 85% appearing once. Treatment meaning: oral pan-JAK inhibitor, 5-10 mg twice daily. Those with alopecia areata gave lesional scalp punch biopsies and peripheral blood. The study, taken as a whole, reports: A great number of expanded lesional clones endured in scalp and blood during tofacitinib.

About this clone itself: The antigen is unknown.

The starting material was CD8+ T cells sorted from blood, obtained at week 24, from a patient treated with tofacitinib. This clonotype was sampled from a human donor with alopecia areata. The chain carries TRBV11-2 and TRBJ2-5; TRBD1 matches at 7 bases. The CDR3 sequence: CASSLRTGTGETQYF. For the CDR3, the DNA is TGTGCCAGCAGCCTCAGGACAGGCACTGGGGAGACCCAGTACTTC.